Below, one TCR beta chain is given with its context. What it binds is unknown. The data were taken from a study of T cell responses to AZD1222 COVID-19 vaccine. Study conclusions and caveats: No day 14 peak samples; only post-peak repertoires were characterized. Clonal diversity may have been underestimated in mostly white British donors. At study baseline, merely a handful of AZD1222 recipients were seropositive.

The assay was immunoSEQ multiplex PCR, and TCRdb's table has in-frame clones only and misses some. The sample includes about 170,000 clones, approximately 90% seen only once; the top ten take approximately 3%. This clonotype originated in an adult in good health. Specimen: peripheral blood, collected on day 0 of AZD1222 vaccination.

CDR3 protein: CASSLAMNSIYGYTF. The CDR3 DNA reads TGTGCCAGCAGCTTAGCGATGAACTCCATCTATGGCTACACCTTC. V is TRBV7-2 and J is TRBJ1-2, with D hard to call. V was trimmed by 0 bases and J by 4 bases, leaving 12 bases between them. This CDR3 is 15 amino acids long. The germline V gene encodes CDR1 SGHTA and CDR2 FQGNSA.